This entry is about one T cell receptor beta chain. This specimen comes from a study of blood T cell repertoires in COVID-19. Study as a whole: From the United States, Italy and Spain came samples of acute and convalescent COVID-19. T cells, B-cell-depleted T cells, or PBMCs supplied cDNA or gDNA.

The germline gives CDR1 SGHRS, CDR2 YFSETQ. The V gene end was trimmed by 4 bases and the J gene end by 3 bases; junction bases not matched to a gene: 8. The CDR3 runs to 15 residues. In the original processing: Counts of nucleated cells, estimated from reference gene primer amplification, were obtained. TCRdb keeps only in-frame clones here, not all; method: immunoSEQ multiplex PCR. V, J and clone size are those of that table, while D and trimming were read from the DNA. The table shows 120,000 to 150,000 clones, with about four fifths occurring only once. The receptor was isolated from a human donor in a cohort sampled during active COVID-19. This chain links TRBV5-1 with TRBJ2-7, with 9 bases that match TRBD1. The sample taken for sequencing was peripheral blood. CDR3 sequence reads: CASSLWTGEGYEQYF. CDR3 sequence (DNA): TGCGCCAGCAGCCTGTGGACAGGGGAGGGCTACGAGCAGTACTTC.